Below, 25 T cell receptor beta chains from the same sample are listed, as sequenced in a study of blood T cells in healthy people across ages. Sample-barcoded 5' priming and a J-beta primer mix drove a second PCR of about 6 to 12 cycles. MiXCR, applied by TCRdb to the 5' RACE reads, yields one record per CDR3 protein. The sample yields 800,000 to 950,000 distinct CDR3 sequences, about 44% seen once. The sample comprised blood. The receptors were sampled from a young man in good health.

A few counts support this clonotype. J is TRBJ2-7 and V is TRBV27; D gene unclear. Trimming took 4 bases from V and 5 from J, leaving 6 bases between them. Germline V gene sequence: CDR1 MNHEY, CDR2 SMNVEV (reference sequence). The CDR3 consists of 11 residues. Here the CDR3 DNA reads TGTGCCAGCAGTTGGGTGAACGAGCAGTACTTC. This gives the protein CASSWVNEQYF.

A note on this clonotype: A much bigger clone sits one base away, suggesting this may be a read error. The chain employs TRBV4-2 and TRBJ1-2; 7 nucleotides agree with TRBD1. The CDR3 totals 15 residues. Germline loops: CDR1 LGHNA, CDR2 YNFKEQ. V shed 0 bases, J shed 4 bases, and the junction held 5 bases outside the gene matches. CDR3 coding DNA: TGTGCCAGCAGCCAAGAAAGAGGACAGGCCTATGGCTACACCTTC. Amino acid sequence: CASSQERGQAYGYTF.

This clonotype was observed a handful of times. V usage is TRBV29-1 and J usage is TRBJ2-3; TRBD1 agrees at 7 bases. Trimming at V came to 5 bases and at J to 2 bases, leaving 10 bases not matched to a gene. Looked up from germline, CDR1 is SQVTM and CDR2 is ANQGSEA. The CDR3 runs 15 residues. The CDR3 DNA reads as TGCAGCGTTTTCACTAACAGGGGATACACAGATACGCAGTATTTT. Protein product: CSVFTNRGYTDTQYF.

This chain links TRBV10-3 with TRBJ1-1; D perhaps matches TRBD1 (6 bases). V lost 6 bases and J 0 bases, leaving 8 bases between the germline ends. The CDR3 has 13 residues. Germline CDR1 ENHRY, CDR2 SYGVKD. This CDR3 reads CAIRDSMNTEAFF. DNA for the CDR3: TGTGCCATCAGGGACAGCATGAACACTGAAGCTTTCTTT.

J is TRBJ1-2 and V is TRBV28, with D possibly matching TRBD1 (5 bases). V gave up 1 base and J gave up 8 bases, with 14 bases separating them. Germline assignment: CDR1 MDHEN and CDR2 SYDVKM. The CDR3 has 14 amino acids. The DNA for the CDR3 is TGTGCCAGCAGTTTATCCCCACAGGCGCGGGGCTACACCTTC. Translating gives CASSLSPQARGYTF.

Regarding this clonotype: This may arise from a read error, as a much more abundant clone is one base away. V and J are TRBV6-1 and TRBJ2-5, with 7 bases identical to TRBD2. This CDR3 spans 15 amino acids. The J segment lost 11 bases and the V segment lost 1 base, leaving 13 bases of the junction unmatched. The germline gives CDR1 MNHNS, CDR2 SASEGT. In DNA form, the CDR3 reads TGTGCCAGCAGTGAAGAGTCGGCGGGGGTGAATGAGCAGTACTTC. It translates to CASSEESAGVNEQYF.

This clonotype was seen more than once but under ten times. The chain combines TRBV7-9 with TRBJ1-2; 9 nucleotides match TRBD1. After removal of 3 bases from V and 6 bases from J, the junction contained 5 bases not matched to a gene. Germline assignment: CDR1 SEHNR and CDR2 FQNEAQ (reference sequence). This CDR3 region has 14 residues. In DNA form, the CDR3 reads TGTGCCAGCAGCTTGACAGGGGGAGCGGATGGCTACACCTTC. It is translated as CASSLTGGADGYTF.

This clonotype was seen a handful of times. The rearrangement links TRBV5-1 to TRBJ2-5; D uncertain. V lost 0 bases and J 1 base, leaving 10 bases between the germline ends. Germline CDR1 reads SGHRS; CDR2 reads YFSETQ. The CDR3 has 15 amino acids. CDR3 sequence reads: CASSLDGAVQETQYF. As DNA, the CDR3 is TGCGCCAGCAGCTTGGACGGTGCTGTCCAAGAGACCCAGTACTTC.

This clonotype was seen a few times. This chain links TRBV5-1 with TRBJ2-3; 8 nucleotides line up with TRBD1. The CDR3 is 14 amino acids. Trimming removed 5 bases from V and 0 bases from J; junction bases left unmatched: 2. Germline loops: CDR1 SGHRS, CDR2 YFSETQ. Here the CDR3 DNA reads TGCGCCAGCAGGCGGGACAGGAGCACAGATACGCAGTATTTT. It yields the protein CASRRDRSTDTQYF.

The CDR3 DNA is TGTGCCAGCAGTCCCTCTGGGACAGGAAGGTCCTACAATGAGCAGTTCTTC. It yields the protein CASSPSGTGRSYNEQFF. The chain couples TRBV27 to TRBJ2-1, with 8 positions matching TRBD1. Trimming took 5 bases from V and 1 from J; bases not matched to a gene: 10. Germline V gene lookup returns CDR1 MNHEY and CDR2 SMNVEV (reference sequence). The CDR3 consists of 17 residues.

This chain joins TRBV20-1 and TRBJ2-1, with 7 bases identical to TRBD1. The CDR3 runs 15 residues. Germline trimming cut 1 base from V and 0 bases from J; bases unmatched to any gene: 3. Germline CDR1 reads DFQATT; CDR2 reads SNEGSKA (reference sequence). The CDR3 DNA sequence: TGCAGTGCTAGAGGGAGACAGGGCTCCTACAATGAGCAGTTCTTC. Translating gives CSARGRQGSYNEQFF.

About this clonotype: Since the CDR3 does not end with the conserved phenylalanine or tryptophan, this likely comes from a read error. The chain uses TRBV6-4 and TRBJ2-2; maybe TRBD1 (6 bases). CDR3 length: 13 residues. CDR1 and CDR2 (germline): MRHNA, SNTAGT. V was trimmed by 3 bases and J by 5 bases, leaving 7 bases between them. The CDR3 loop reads CASSEQGTGELFL. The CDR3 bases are TGTGCCAGCAGTGAACAGGGTACCGGGGAGCTGTTTTTG.

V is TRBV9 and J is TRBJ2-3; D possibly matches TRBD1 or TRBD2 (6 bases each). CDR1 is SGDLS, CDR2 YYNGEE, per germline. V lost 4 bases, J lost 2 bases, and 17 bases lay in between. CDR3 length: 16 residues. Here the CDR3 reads CASSPRGTIHTDTQYF. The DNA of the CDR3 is TGTGCCAGCAGCCCACGCGGGACAATACACACAGATACGCAGTATTTT.

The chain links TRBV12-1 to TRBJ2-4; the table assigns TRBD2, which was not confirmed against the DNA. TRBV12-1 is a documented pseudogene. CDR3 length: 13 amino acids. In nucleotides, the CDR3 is TGTGCCAGCAGCTTTGTTGATCCGGGCCCGCAGTACTTC. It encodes CASSFVDPGPQYF.

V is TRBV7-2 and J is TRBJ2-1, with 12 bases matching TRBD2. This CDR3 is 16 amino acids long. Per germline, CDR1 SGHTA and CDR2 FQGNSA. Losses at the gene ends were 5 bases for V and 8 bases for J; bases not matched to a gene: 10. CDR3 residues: CASSRGLAGGNDEQFF. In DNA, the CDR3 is TGTGCCAGCAGCCGCGGGCTAGCGGGGGGGAACGATGAGCAGTTCTTC.

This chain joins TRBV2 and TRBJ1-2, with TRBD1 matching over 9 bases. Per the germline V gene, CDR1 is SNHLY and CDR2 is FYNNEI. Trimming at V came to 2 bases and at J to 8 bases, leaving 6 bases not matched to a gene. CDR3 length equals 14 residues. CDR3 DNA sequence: TGTGCCAGCAGTGAAACAGGGGGCGCTGGAGGCTACACCTTC. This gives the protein CASSETGGAGGYTF.

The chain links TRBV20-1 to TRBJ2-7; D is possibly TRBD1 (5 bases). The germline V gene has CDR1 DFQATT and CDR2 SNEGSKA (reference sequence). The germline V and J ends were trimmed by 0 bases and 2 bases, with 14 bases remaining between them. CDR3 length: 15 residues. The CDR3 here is CSARDSVRETYEQYF. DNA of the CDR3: TGCAGTGCTAGAGATTCCGTCAGGGAAACCTACGAGCAGTACTTC.

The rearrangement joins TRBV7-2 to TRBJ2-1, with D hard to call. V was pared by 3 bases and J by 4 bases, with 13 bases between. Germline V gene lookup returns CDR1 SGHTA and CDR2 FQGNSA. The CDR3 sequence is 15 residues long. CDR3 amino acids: CASSLPTSAYNEQFF. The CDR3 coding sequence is TGTGCCAGCAGCTTGCCAACATCAGCTTACAATGAGCAGTTCTTC.

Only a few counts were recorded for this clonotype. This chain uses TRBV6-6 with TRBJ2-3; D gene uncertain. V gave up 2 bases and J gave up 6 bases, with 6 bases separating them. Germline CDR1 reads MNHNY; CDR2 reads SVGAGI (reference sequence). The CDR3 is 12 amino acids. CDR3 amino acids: CASSYPGDTQYF. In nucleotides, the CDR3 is TGTGCCAGCAGTTACCCCGGCGATACGCAGTATTTT.

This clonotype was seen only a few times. CDR3 nucleotide sequence: TGCGCCAGCAGCTTGGAACCGGACGAGCAGTACTTC. Encoded protein: CASSLEPDEQYF. V gene TRBV5-1 combines with J gene TRBJ2-7; D gene uncertain. Germline loops: CDR1 SGHRS, CDR2 YFSETQ. V lost 0 bases and J lost 5, with 6 bases in between. This CDR3 has 12 amino acids.

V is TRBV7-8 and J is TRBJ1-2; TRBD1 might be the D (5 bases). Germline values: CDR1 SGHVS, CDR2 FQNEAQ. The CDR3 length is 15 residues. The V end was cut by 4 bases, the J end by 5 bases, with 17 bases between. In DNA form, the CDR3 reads TGTGCCAGCAGCTCGAACTCCGGGACGGAATATGGCTACACCTTC. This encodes CASSSNSGTEYGYTF.

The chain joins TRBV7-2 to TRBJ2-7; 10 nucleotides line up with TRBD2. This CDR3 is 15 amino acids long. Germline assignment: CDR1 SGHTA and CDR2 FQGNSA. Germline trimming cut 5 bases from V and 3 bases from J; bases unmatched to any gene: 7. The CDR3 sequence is CASSMLAGDFYEQYF. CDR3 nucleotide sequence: TGTGCCAGCAGCATGCTAGCGGGAGACTTCTACGAGCAGTACTTC. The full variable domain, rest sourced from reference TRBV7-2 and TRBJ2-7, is GAGVSQSPSNKVTEKGKDVELRCDPISGHTALYWYRQSLGQGLEFLIYFQGNSAPDKSGLPSDRFSAERTGGSVSTLTIQRTQQEDSAVYLCASSMLAGDFYEQYFGPGTRLTVT.

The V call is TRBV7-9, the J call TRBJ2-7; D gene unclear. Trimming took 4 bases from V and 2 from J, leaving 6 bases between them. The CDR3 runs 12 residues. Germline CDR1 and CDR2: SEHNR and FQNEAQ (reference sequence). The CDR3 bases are TGTGCCAGCAGCTCCGATGCCTACGAGCAGTACTTC. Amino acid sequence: CASSSDAYEQYF.

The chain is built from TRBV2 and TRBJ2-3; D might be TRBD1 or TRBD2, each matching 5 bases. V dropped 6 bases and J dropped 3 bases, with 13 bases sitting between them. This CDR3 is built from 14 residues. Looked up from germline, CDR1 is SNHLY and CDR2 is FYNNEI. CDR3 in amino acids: CASRWDAATDTQYF. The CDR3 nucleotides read TGTGCCAGCAGATGGGACGCTGCGACAGATACGCAGTATTTT.

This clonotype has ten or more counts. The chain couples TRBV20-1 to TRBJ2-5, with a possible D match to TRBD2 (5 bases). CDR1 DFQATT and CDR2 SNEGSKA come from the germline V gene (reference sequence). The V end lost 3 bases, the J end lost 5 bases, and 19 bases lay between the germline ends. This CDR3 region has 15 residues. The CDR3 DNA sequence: TGCAGTGCTAGTTTTGTGCGGACGGACTTGGAGACCCAGTACTTC. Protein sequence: CSASFVRTDLETQYF.